Below are 28 T cell receptor beta chains sequenced from a single sample in a study of blood T cell repertoires in COVID-19. Produced via immunoSEQ multiplex PCR; TCRdb's table is partial and in-frame only. Among hundreds of thousands of clones listed, just over 85% were seen once. The specimen sequenced was PBMCs or T cells enriched from blood (not recorded which). The origin of the receptors is a woman aged 45-60 years with acute COVID-19.

This clone was seen a handful of times. The V gene is TRBV5-1, the J gene TRBJ2-5, with D perhaps TRBD1 (6 bases). V shed 0 bases and J shed 5 bases, with 11 bases lying between them. CDR3 length: 14 amino acids. Germline CDR1 SGHRS, CDR2 YFSETQ. CDR3 sequence: CASSLDRDGETQYF. Written as DNA, the CDR3 is TGCGCCAGCAGCTTGGACAGGGATGGGGAGACCCAGTACTTC.

The gene calls are TRBV18 and TRBJ1-1, with TRBD1 matching over 8 bases. Germline CDR1 KGHSH, CDR2 LQKENI. V was clipped by 0 bases and J by 4 bases; unmatched bases: 4. The CDR3 runs to 15 residues. CDR3 in DNA: TGTGCCAGCTCACCACCAGCAGGGGGCTCCACTGAAGCTTTCTTT. Its translation: CASSPPAGGSTEAFF.

The genes are TRBV28 and TRBJ2-3; D is perhaps TRBD1 (5 bases). CDR1 and CDR2 from the germline V gene are MDHEN and SYDVKM. This CDR3 contains 12 residues. V was pared by 5 bases and J by 3 bases, with 6 bases between. CDR3 DNA sequence: TGTGCCAGCAGTGCAGGGACAGATACGCAGTATTTT. This sequence encodes CASSAGTDTQYF.

V is TRBV3-1 (or the pseudogene TRBV3-2) and J is TRBJ1-2, with a weak D call TRBD1 (5 bases). V dropped 3 bases and J dropped 8 bases, with 19 bases sitting between them. The germline gives CDR1 LGHDT, CDR2 YNNKEL (reference sequence). This CDR3 comprises 15 residues. In DNA, the CDR3 is TGTGCCAGCAGCCAGGGGACTTCGGCCCTTCGCGGCTACACCTTC. Protein product: CASSQGTSALRGYTF.

The chain is built from TRBV18 and TRBJ2-1, with D possibly being TRBD2 (5 bases). The germline V gene has CDR1 KGHSH and CDR2 LQKENI. The CDR3 runs to 14 residues. V lost 3 bases to trimming and J lost 4 bases, with 10 bases between them. The CDR3 sequence is CASSPRAGYNEQFF. The CDR3 bases are TGTGCCAGCTCACCGCGGGCCGGATACAATGAGCAGTTCTTC.

The chain recombines TRBV5-8 with TRBJ1-1; TRBD1 might be the D (6 bases). V lost 3 bases and J lost 4, with 13 bases in between. The CDR3 is 14 amino acids. Germline V gives CDR1 SGHTS, CDR2 YDEGEE. The DNA of the CDR3 is TGTGCCAGCAGCTGGGGACACCAGAGCACTGAAGCTTTCTTT. This sequence encodes CASSWGHQSTEAFF.

V is TRBV5-1 and J is TRBJ1-2; 7 bases line up with TRBD1. V dropped 4 bases and J dropped 0; count of bases not matched to a gene: 6. CDR1 and CDR2 from the germline V gene are SGHRS and YFSETQ. The CDR3 runs to 15 residues. Here the CDR3 reads CASSPGTETNYGYTF. In DNA form, the CDR3 reads TGCGCCAGCAGCCCCGGGACAGAAACTAACTATGGCTACACCTTC.

This sequence joins TRBV7-9 and TRBJ2-1; 9 nucleotides match TRBD2. This CDR3 has 17 amino acids. The germline V gene encodes CDR1 SEHNR and CDR2 FQNEAQ (reference sequence). Trimming took 0 bases from V and 7 from J; bases not matched to a gene: 10. The CDR3 loop reads CASSLAHSGRPRNEQFF. The CDR3 DNA reads TGTGCCAGCAGCTTAGCCCACAGCGGGAGGCCCCGAAATGAGCAGTTCTTC.

The chain carries TRBV7-9 and TRBJ2-7, with 7 bases matching TRBD1. Germline values: CDR1 SEHNR, CDR2 FQNEAQ (reference sequence). J gave up 4 bases and V 1 base, and 1 base lay outside the gene matches. The CDR3 loop spans 13 amino acids. The CDR3 DNA sequence: TGTGCCAGCAGCTTAGGGACAGGTTACGAGCAGTACTTC. It encodes CASSLGTGYEQYF. The variable domain in full, with the rest retrieved from reference TRBV7-9 and TRBJ2-7, is DTGVSQNPRHKITKRGQNVTFRCDPISEHNRLYWYRQTLGQGPEFLTYFQNEAQLEKSRLLSDRFSAERPKGSFSTLEIQRTEQGDSAMYLCASSLGTGYEQYFGPGTRLTVT.

CDR3 loop: CSVQPGTTNYGYTF. CDR3 sequence (DNA): TGCAGCGTCCAACCCGGGACAACTAACTATGGCTACACCTTC. The chain couples TRBV29-1 to TRBJ1-2, with a tentative D call TRBD1 (6 bases). The V end was cut by 6 bases, the J end by 0 bases, with 14 bases between. The CDR3 extends over 14 amino acids. Germline V gene sequence: CDR1 SQVTM, CDR2 ANQGSEA. The full variable domain, completed using reference TRBV29-1 and TRBJ1-2, is SAVISQKPSRDICQRGTSLTIQCQVDSQVTMMFWYRQQPGQSLTLIATANQGSEATYESGFVIDKFPISRPNLTFSTLTVSNMSPEDSSIYLCSVQPGTTNYGYTFGSGTRLTVV.

The chain is built from TRBV7-8 and TRBJ1-2, with TRBD1 matching 8 bases. CDR3 length equals 14 residues. Unmatched junction bases numbered 5, after V lost 4 bases and J lost 4 bases. Germline V CDR1 and CDR2: SGHVS, FQNEAQ. The CDR3 protein is CASSSPGTGYGYTF. In DNA form, the CDR3 reads TGTGCCAGCAGCTCGCCCGGGACAGGCTATGGCTACACCTTC.

This chain connects TRBV7-9 to TRBJ2-3; TRBD1 aligns across 7 bases. The germline gives CDR1 SEHNR, CDR2 FQNEAQ (reference sequence). The CDR3 consists of 16 residues. V gave up 4 bases and J gave up 1 base; unmatched junction bases: 8. DNA of the CDR3: TGTGCCAGCAGCTCGGGACAGCCCCTTGGCACAGATACGCAGTATTTT. It yields the protein CASSSGQPLGTDTQYF.

The chain carries TRBV15 and TRBJ2-7; the D is unclear. Germline lookup yields CDR1 LNHNV and CDR2 YYDKDF (reference sequence). Trimming removed 0 bases at V and 2 bases at J, with 11 bases between. The CDR3 is 15 amino acids. CDR3 residues: CATSRDLNPAYEQYF. The CDR3, as DNA: TGTGCCACCAGCAGAGATTTGAACCCGGCCTACGAGCAGTACTTC.

The chain combines TRBV5-1 with TRBJ1-1, with a tentative D call TRBD1 (6 bases). Germline-derived CDR1 and CDR2 are SGHRS and YFSETQ. The CDR3 has 15 amino acids. V lost 4 bases and J lost 4, with 17 bases in between. This CDR3 reads CASSPWGGESTEAFF. DNA of the CDR3: TGCGCCAGCAGCCCCTGGGGGGGCGAATCCACTGAAGCTTTCTTT.

The sample holds one count of this clone. Within the sample, other DNA sequences also encode this same CDR3. The V gene is TRBV30, the J gene TRBJ2-7, with unresolved D. Trimming took off 0 bases at V and 4 bases at J, with 7 bases between the two ends. The CDR3 spans 12 residues. Germline V CDR1 and CDR2: GTSNPN, SVGIG (reference sequence). The CDR3, as DNA: TGTGCCTGGAGTGTTCTCACATACGAGCAGTACTTC. It translates to CAWSVLTYEQYF.

The rearrangement joins TRBV20-1 to TRBJ2-3, with a tentative D call TRBD2 (6 bases). Trimming pared 3 bases from V and 7 bases from J, leaving 11 bases between. The CDR3 is made up of 12 amino acids. The germline gives CDR1 DFQATT, CDR2 SNEGSKA (reference sequence). The CDR3, as DNA: TGCAGTGCTAGTCCGGGAGATAATACGCAGTATTTT. Translated, it gives CSASPGDNTQYF.

The rearrangement links TRBV27 to TRBJ1-1; no clear D. Germline CDR1 is MNHEY and CDR2 is SMNVEV (reference sequence). Trimming cost V 5 bases and J 11 bases, with 18 bases left between them. The CDR3 spans 13 residues. The CDR3 DNA reads TGTGCCAGCAGTCTCGCCGCTCCCTTCGGGGCTTTCTTT. Its protein product is CASSLAAPFGAFF.

This sequence joins TRBV29-1 and TRBJ2-5; D may be TRBD1 (6 bases). This CDR3 is 13 amino acids long. V was clipped by 7 bases and J by 6 bases, with 18 bases between them. Germline loops: CDR1 SQVTM, CDR2 ANQGSEA. This CDR3 is CSASTGSGKTQYF. Here the CDR3 DNA reads TGCAGCGCTTCAACAGGGTCGGGAAAGACCCAGTACTTC.

V is TRBV6-5 and J is TRBJ1-5; D call uncertain. The CDR3 length is 14 residues. The germline V gene encodes CDR1 MNHEY and CDR2 SVGAGI. Trimming took off 6 bases at V and 6 bases at J, with 15 bases between the two ends. In DNA form, the CDR3 reads TGTGCCAGCAGGCGCCTGGAGTGGCCTCAGCCCCAGCATTTT. Translated, it gives CASRRLEWPQPQHF.

This chain connects TRBV27 to TRBJ2-7, with D perhaps matching TRBD2 (5 bases). CDR1 and CDR2 (germline): MNHEY, SMNVEV (reference sequence). Trimming took off 4 bases at V and 6 bases at J, with 13 bases between the two ends. The CDR3 runs to 13 residues. The CDR3 nucleotides read TGTGCCAGCAGTTCAGTCTTAAGCGGCGAGCAGTACTTC. Translation gives CASSSVLSGEQYF.

The V call is TRBV19, the J call TRBJ1-5, with 7 bases matching TRBD1. The V gene end was trimmed by 6 bases and the J gene end by 0 bases; junction bases not matched to a gene: 2. The germline V gene encodes CDR1 LNHDA and CDR2 SQIVND (reference sequence). This CDR3 comprises 14 residues. CDR3 sequence (DNA): TGTGCCAGTAGACAGGGGATTAGCAATCAGCCCCAGCATTTT. Translation gives CASRQGISNQPQHF.

V usage is TRBV11-2 and J usage is TRBJ2-7, with D maybe TRBD1 (5 bases). Germline V lookup: CDR1 SGHAT, CDR2 FQNNGV. Deletions cut 2 bases from V and 5 bases from J, with 13 bases between. CDR3 size: 14 residues. This CDR3 is CASSLRQGFNEQYF. CDR3 coding DNA: TGTGCCAGCAGCTTAAGGCAGGGATTCAACGAGCAGTACTTC. The variable domain in full, completed from reference TRBV11-2 and TRBJ2-7, reads EAGVAQSPRYKIIEKRQSVAFWCNPISGHATLYWYQQILGQGPKLLIQFQNNGVVDDSQLPKDRFSAERLKGVDSTLKIQPAKLEDSAVYLCASSLRQGFNEQYFGPGTRLTVT.

The CDR3 sequence is CASSERGSTGLNQPQHF. The CDR3 bases are TGTGCCAGCAGTGAAAGGGGGTCGACAGGGCTCAATCAGCCCCAGCATTTT. The rearrangement joins TRBV6-1 to TRBJ1-5; TRBD1 matches at 7 bases. The V gene end was trimmed by 2 bases and the J gene end by 3 bases; junction bases not matched to a gene: 10. Germline V lookup: CDR1 MNHNS, CDR2 SASEGT. The CDR3 extends over 17 amino acids.

The V gene is TRBV19, the J gene TRBJ2-3; TRBD2 agrees at 7 bases. Unmatched junction bases numbered 9, after V lost 5 bases and J lost 1 base. Germline CDR1 and CDR2: LNHDA and SQIVND (reference sequence). The CDR3 loop spans 16 amino acids. CDR3 bases: TGTGCCAGTAGTGTCGTAGCGGGTTCGGGCACAGATACGCAGTATTTT. Translated, it gives CASSVVAGSGTDTQYF.

The J gene is TRBJ1-5, the V gene TRBV19; 11 nucleotides agree with TRBD1. The germline V gene has CDR1 LNHDA and CDR2 SQIVND (reference sequence). The CDR3 has 16 amino acids. V was clipped by 4 bases and J by 4 bases; unmatched bases: 6. DNA for the CDR3: TGTGCCAGTAGTACCTGGGACAGGGGGAAGAATCAGCCCCAGCATTTT. This codes for CASSTWDRGKNQPQHF. Looking up the rest from reference TRBV19 and TRBJ1-5 gives the full variable domain: DGGITQSPKYLFRKEGQNVTLSCEQNLNHDAMYWYRQDPGQGLRLIYYSQIVNDFQKGDIAEGYSVSREKKESFPLTVTSAQKNPTAFYLCASSTWDRGKNQPQHFGDGTRLSIL.

The gene calls are TRBV19 and TRBJ2-7; 7 positions agree with TRBD1. CDR1 and CDR2 from the germline V gene are LNHDA and SQIVND (reference sequence). Trimming cost V 7 bases and J 0 bases; bases outside gene matches: 6. The CDR3 covers 14 residues. The CDR3 spells CASTRTGASYEQYF. In nucleotides, the CDR3 is TGTGCCAGTACCCGGACAGGAGCCTCCTACGAGCAGTACTTC.

In its sample, this clone was seen a few times. V is TRBV27 and J is TRBJ2-7; 8 nucleotides align to TRBD2. The CDR3 consists of 16 residues. V was pared by 2 bases and J by 3 bases, with 9 bases of the junction left unmatched. Looked up from germline, CDR1 is MNHEY and CDR2 is SMNVEV (reference sequence). The chain's CDR3 is CASSLRGGTRSYEQYF. The CDR3 DNA is TGTGCCAGCAGTTTACGAGGGGGGACTAGGAGCTACGAGCAGTACTTC.

The rearrangement joins TRBV4-1 to TRBJ2-3; TRBD1 matches 9 bases. Germline V lookup: CDR1 MGHRA, CDR2 YSYEKL. Trimming took 3 bases from V and 4 from J; bases not matched to a gene: 2. The CDR3 is made up of 14 amino acids. CDR3 protein: CASSQRTGADTQYF. CDR3 nucleotide sequence: TGCGCCAGCAGCCAGAGGACAGGGGCAGATACGCAGTATTTT.